This T cell receptor beta chain was documented in a study of glioma-infiltrating T cells. Study findings and constraints: Only very few CDR3 sequences appeared in both tissue and blood. Non-neoplastic patients had below-expected tissue-blood divergence, while all gliomas exceeded expectation.

TCR alpha and beta CDR3 regions were amplified from RNA using iRepertoire nested multiplex PCR. For one-step reverse transcription and amplification, roughly 100-400 ng of tissue mRNA or PBMC total RNA was used. TCRdb used MiXCR to reprocess the multiplex PCR reads, holding one entry per CDR3 protein. This sample has about 200,000 distinct CDR3 sequences, with roughly 32% found just once. Notes on this clonotype: Its antigen is not identified. This may stem from a read error, because a much larger clone lies one nucleotide away.

Per germline, CDR1 SGHTA and CDR2 FQGNSA. The CDR3 consists of 16 residues. The TCR sequence derives from a human donor with low-grade glioma or glioblastoma, undergoing nonglioma brain surgery, or in good health (not recorded which). This chain connects TRBV7-2 to TRBJ2-5, with D possibly being TRBD2 (6 bases). Sequenced sample: glioma tissue, nonneoplastic brain tissue, or PBMCs (not recorded which). The CDR3 sequence: CASSLSLGLIQGTQYF. The CDR3 bases are TGTGCCAGCAGCTTATCCCTCGGACTAATCCAAGGGACCCAGTACTTC. The entire variable domain, with the rest obtained from reference TRBV7-2 and TRBJ2-5, is as follows: GAGVSQSPSNKVTEKGKDVELRCDPISGHTALYWYRQSLGQGLEFLIYFQGNSAPDKSGLPSDRFSAERTGGSVSTLTIQRTQQEDSAVYLCASSLSLGLIQGTQYFGPGTRLLVL.